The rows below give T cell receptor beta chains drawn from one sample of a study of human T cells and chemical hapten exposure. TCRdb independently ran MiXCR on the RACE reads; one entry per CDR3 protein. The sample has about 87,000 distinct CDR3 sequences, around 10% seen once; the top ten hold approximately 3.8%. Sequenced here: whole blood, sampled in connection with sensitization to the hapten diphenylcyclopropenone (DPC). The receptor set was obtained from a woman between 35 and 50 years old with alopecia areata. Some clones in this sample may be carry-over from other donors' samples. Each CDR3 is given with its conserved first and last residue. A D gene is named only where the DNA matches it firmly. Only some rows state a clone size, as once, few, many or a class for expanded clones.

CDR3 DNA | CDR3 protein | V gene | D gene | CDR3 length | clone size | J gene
TGCAGCGTTGAAGACGAGCGGGTCTCTGGAAACACCATATATTTT | CSVEDERVSGNTIYF | TRBV29-1 | - | 15 | many | TRBJ1-3
TGTGCCAGCAGTTTCTCGGGCAGCCGATATGGCTACACCTTC | CASSFSGSRYGYTF | TRBV12-3/TRBV12-4 | - | 14 | - | TRBJ1-2
TGTGCCAGCAGTTTAAGCCCCGGACAGGGGGCGTACTATGGCTACACCTTC | CASSLSPGQGAYYGYTF | TRBV27 | TRBD1 | 17 | many | TRBJ1-2
TGTGCCAGTCAGAAACAGGGGGCGAGCAATCAGCCCCAGCATTTT | CASQKQGASNQPQHF | TRBV19 | TRBD1 | 15 | few | TRBJ1-5
TGTGCCAGCAGCTTACTAGGCGTCGGGGGAGTAACAGATACGCAGTATTTT | CASSLLGVGGVTDTQYF | TRBV7-3 | - | 17 | - | TRBJ2-3
TGTGCCAGCAGTGCGCCTAGAGGGGCCGATACCGGGGAGCTGTTTTTT | CASSAPRGADTGELFF | TRBV6-2/TRBV6-3 | - | 16 | few | TRBJ2-2
TGCAGTGCTAGGCGGGACATTGCTCCCTATGGCTACACCTTC | CSARRDIAPYGYTF | TRBV20-1 | - | 14 | - | TRBJ1-2
TGTGCCAGCGGGGAGAGGGCCTATCGCTACACCTTC | CASGERAYRYTF | TRBV12-3/TRBV12-4 | - | 12 | many | TRBJ1-2
TGTGCCTGGATGCAACGGGGGGGCATGACAGATACGCAGTATTTT | CAWMQRGGMTDTQYF | TRBV30 | TRBD2 | 15 | few | TRBJ2-3
TGTGCCAGCAGCCCCCCCTCCTACGAGCAGTACTTC | CASSPPSYEQYF | TRBV7-2 | - | 12 | few | TRBJ2-7
TGCGCCAGCAGCTTGCTACAAGTATACAATGAGCAGTTCTTC | CASSLLQVYNEQFF | TRBV5-1 | - | 14 | many | TRBJ2-1
TGCAGTGCTGGAGGGGGCCTCTACGAGCAGTACTTC | CSAGGGLYEQYF | TRBV20-1 | - | 12 | many | TRBJ2-7
TGCGCCAGCAGCGGGGGACAGACCGGGGAGCTGTTTTTT | CASSGGQTGELFF | TRBV5-1 | TRBD1 | 13 | many | TRBJ2-2
TGTGCCAGCGATGACGGTAGCTCCTACAATGAGCAGTTCTTC | CASDDGSSYNEQFF | TRBV11-2 | - | 14 | many | TRBJ2-1
TGTGCCAGCAGCATATACACAGGGGCAGGTCAGCCCCAGCATTTT | CASSIYTGAGQPQHF | TRBV7-8 | TRBD1 | 15 | - | TRBJ1-5
TGTGCCAGCAGCTCCCGCGGGACCTGGAACTCTGAAGCTTTCTTT | CASSSRGTWNSEAFF | TRBV7-8 | - | 15 | - | TRBJ1-1
TGCAGTGCTAGTGGACTAGCTCCTGACAATGAGCAGTTCTTC | CSASGLAPDNEQFF | TRBV20-1 | TRBD2 | 14 | many | TRBJ2-1
TGTGCCAGCAGCTTTTCGAGGACTAGCGGGGGTAATGAGCAGTTCTTC | CASSFSRTSGGNEQFF | TRBV12-3/TRBV12-4 | TRBD2 | 16 | few | TRBJ2-1
TGTGCCAGTAGTCCCATGGGGCCCCGACAGATCCTCAATCAGCCCCAGCACTTT | CASSPMGPRQILNQPQHF | TRBV19 | - | 18 | - | TRBJ1-5
TGTGCCAGCAGTAATGGGCGGGCTAGAACCGGGGAGCTGTTTTTT | CASSNGRARTGELFF | TRBV6-2/TRBV6-3 | - | 15 | many | TRBJ2-2
TGTGCCACCAGCGGAGGGGTAGGGGCCTACGAGCAGTACTTC | CATSGGVGAYEQYF | TRBV15 | - | 14 | - | TRBJ2-7